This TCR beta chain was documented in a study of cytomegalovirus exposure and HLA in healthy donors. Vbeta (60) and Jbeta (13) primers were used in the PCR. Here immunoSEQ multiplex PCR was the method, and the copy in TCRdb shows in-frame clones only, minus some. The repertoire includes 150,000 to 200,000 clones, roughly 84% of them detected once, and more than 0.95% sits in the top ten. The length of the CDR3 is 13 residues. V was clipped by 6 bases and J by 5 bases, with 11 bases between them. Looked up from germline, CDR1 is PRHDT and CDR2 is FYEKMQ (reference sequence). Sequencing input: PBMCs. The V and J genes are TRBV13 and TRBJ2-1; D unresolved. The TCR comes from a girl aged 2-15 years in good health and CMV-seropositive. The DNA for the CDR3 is TGTGCCAGCAGGATACTACTTCACAATGAGCAGTTCTTC. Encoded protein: CASRILLHNEQFF.